A single sample is the source of the 19 T cell receptor beta chains below, sequenced in a study of identical twins. One entry per CDR3 protein results from TCRdb running MiXCR on the 5' RACE reads. The table includes 1.5 million to 2 million distinct CDR3 sequences, about 32% detected once. The sequenced material came from cord blood. These TCRs come from a newborn girl in good health.

This clonotype came up a few times. The V gene is TRBV2, the J gene TRBJ2-3; 11 bases match TRBD1. The CDR3 length is 15 residues. Germline trimming cut 1 base from V and 4 bases from J; bases unmatched to any gene: 1. Germline CDR1 SNHLY, CDR2 FYNNEI. The DNA for the CDR3 is TGTGCCAGCAGTGAAGGGACAGGGGGCCCAGATACGCAGTATTTT. Protein product: CASSEGTGGPDTQYF.

The chain links TRBV28 to TRBJ1-5; no firm D call. The length of the CDR3 is 12 residues. CDR1 MDHEN and CDR2 SYDVKM come from the germline V gene. Trimming removed 6 bases from V and 7 bases from J, with 10 bases in between. As DNA, the CDR3 is TGTGCCAGCAGGAGTGTACGGCAGCCCCAGCATTTT. Translated: CASRSVRQPQHF.

This rearrangement joins TRBV12-3 or TRBV12-4 to TRBJ2-3; D might be TRBD2 (5 bases). This CDR3 comprises 13 residues. Trimming cost V 8 bases and J 4 bases, with 13 bases left between them. The CDR3 DNA follows: TGTGCCAGCGGAGCGGTGGACGCAGATACGCAGTATTTT. Translated, it gives CASGAVDADTQYF.

The V gene is TRBV14, the J gene TRBJ2-6; 7 bases map to TRBD1. The V segment lost 1 base and the J segment 1 base; nucleotides outside the gene matches: 4. The CDR3 loop spans 17 amino acids. Germline CDR1 and CDR2: SGHDN and FVKESK. The CDR3 bases are TGTGCCAGCAGCCAAGGACAGGGAAATTCTGGGGCCAACGTCCTGACTTTC. This encodes CASSQGQGNSGANVLTF.

This clonotype showed up many times. V and J are TRBV29-1 and TRBJ2-5; D not certain. The V end lost 1 base, the J end lost 5 bases, and 2 bases lay between the germline ends. Germline CDR1 SQVTM, CDR2 ANQGSEA. The CDR3 contains 10 residues. The chain's CDR3 is CSVEVETQYF. CDR3 coding DNA: TGCAGCGTTGAAGTGGAGACCCAGTACTTC.

The chain recombines TRBV24-1 with TRBJ2-3; D is perhaps TRBD1 (6 bases). The CDR3 covers 14 residues. Trimming took off 9 bases at V and 7 bases at J, with 19 bases between the two ends. Looked up from germline, CDR1 is KGHDR and CDR2 is SFDVKD. DNA of the CDR3: TGTGCCACCCAATCGACCAGGGGTAAATATACGCAGTATTTT. This gives the protein CATQSTRGKYTQYF.

The rearrangement uses TRBV12-3 or TRBV12-4 and TRBJ2-2; possibly TRBD2 for D (6 bases). This CDR3 has 15 amino acids. V was clipped by 6 bases and J by 4 bases, with 15 bases between them. Here the CDR3 reads CASSPFTSRTGELFF. Written as DNA, the CDR3 is TGTGCCAGCAGCCCCTTTACTAGCCGCACCGGGGAGCTGTTTTTT.

The gene calls are TRBV3-1 and TRBJ2-1, with 8 positions matching TRBD2. The V gene's germline CDR1 is LGHDT and CDR2 YNNKEL (reference sequence). The CDR3 loop spans 14 amino acids. J gave up 5 bases and V 4 bases, and 4 bases lay outside the gene matches. Here the CDR3 reads CASSPGSGNNEQFF. CDR3 nucleotides: TGTGCCAGCAGCCCCGGTAGCGGGAACAATGAGCAGTTCTTC.

This clonotype was counted a few times. The genes are TRBV28 and TRBJ2-4; 8 bases are a match to TRBD1. Germline V gene data show CDR1 as MDHEN and CDR2 as SYDVKM. This CDR3 comprises 16 residues. V lost 6 bases to trimming and J lost 1 base; unmatched junction nucleotides: 8. CDR3 bases: TGTGCCAGCAGGGAGACAGGGGAGTTGGCCAAAAACATTCAGTACTTC. It codes for CASRETGELAKNIQYF. Looking up the rest from reference TRBV28 and TRBJ2-4 gives the full variable domain: DVKVTQSSRYLVKRTGEKVFLECVQDMDHENMFWYRQDPGLGLRLIYFSYDVKMKEKGDIPEGYSVSREKKERFSLILESASTNQTSMYLCASRETGELAKNIQYFGAGTRLSVL.

The J gene is TRBJ1-1, the V gene TRBV30, with D perhaps matching TRBD1 (6 bases). V lost 4 bases and J lost 4, with 13 bases in between. Germline loops: CDR1 GTSNPN, CDR2 SVGIG (reference sequence). The CDR3 consists of 13 residues. CDR3 residues: CAWTEGVSTEAFF. CDR3 sequence (DNA): TGTGCCTGGACTGAGGGGGTCTCCACTGAAGCTTTCTTT.

The CDR3 here is CASSLGQPYSNQPQHF. CDR3 in DNA: TGTGCCAGCAGCCTCGGACAGCCTTATAGCAATCAGCCCCAGCATTTT. The rearrangement uses TRBV3-1 and TRBJ1-5, with TRBD1 as a possible D gene (6 bases). CDR3 length equals 16 residues. V lost 4 bases, J lost 0 bases, and 13 bases lay in between. Germline V lookup: CDR1 LGHDT, CDR2 YNNKEL (reference sequence).

J is TRBJ2-3 and V is TRBV7-2; maybe TRBD2 (6 bases). Germline values: CDR1 SGHTA, CDR2 FQGNSA. The length of the CDR3 is 17 residues. V gave up 5 bases and J gave up 0 bases, with 18 bases separating them. The CDR3 DNA reads as TGTGCCAGCAGCCTAACCGGGACTGGTACTAGCACAGATACGCAGTATTTT. The encoded protein is CASSLTGTGTSTDTQYF.

The chain couples TRBV20-1 to TRBJ2-1; D gene uncertain. The V and J ends lost 0 bases and 8 bases respectively, with 29 bases between them. The CDR3 sequence is 19 residues long. Germline CDR1 is DFQATT and CDR2 is SNEGSKA (reference sequence). In nucleotides, the CDR3 is TGCAGTGCTAGAGATTTTGAGTTTGGTTTGCGAAGGGCACCCGATGAGCAGTTCTTC. Its translation is CSARDFEFGLRRAPDEQFF.

This clonotype was seen more than once but under ten times. The CDR3 sequence: CASSPAITVSYEQYF. The CDR3 coding sequence is TGTGCCAGCAGCCCTGCGATCACAGTCTCCTACGAGCAGTACTTC. The rearrangement uses TRBV9 and TRBJ2-7; D gene uncertain. Trimming shortened V by 4 bases and J by 0 bases, and 14 bases separated the two germline ends. There are 15 residues in the CDR3. From germline, CDR1 is SGDLS and CDR2 YYNGEE.

Only one count was recorded for this clonotype. This chain uses TRBV2 with TRBJ2-2, with D possibly matching TRBD2 (6 bases). Germline CDR1 reads SNHLY; CDR2 reads FYNNEI. The length of the CDR3 is 15 residues. V lost 3 bases and J 1 base, leaving 9 bases between the germline ends. The CDR3 bases are TGTGCCAGCAGTGAGACGGGAGAGAACACCGGGGAGCTGTTTTTT. Protein: CASSETGENTGELFF.

This clonotype has more than one count but fewer than ten. The gene calls are TRBV6-1 and TRBJ2-5; D is unclear. Looked up from germline, CDR1 is MNHNS and CDR2 is SASEGT. V lost 3 bases to trimming and J lost 4 bases, with 6 bases between them. The CDR3 length is 12 residues. Here the CDR3 DNA reads TGTGCCAGCAGTGAGGTTCGAGAGACCCAGTACTTC. It is translated as CASSEVRETQYF.

This clonotype was counted only a few times. V and J are TRBV20-1 and TRBJ2-3; 11 nucleotides align to TRBD2. The V gene's germline CDR1 is DFQATT and CDR2 SNEGSKA (reference sequence). V trimming: 2 bases; J trimming: 4 bases; junction bases outside the gene matches: 5. The CDR3 runs to 15 residues. The CDR3 nucleotides read TGCAGTGCTAGACATGGGGGACTAGCGGCAGATACGCAGTATTTT. The encoded protein is CSARHGGLAADTQYF.

This clonotype was picked up a small number of times. The chain is built from TRBV19 and TRBJ1-1; 8 nucleotides agree with TRBD1. The germline CDR1 and CDR2 sequences are LNHDA and SQIVND (reference sequence). Trimming took 2 bases from V and 2 from J; bases not matched to a gene: 4. This CDR3 comprises 15 residues. The CDR3 DNA is TGTGCCAGTAGTATAACGGCAGGGGGCAACACTGAAGCTTTCTTT. Residues: CASSITAGGNTEAFF.

This clonotype was seen many times. One end of the junction fails to match germline, which may point to a read error. This chain joins TRBV5-1 and TRBJ2-3; a possible D gene is TRBD2 (5 bases). The length of the CDR3 is 12 residues. Germline lookup yields CDR1 SGHRS and CDR2 YFSETQ. This CDR3 is CASSGNTDTQYF. The CDR3 nucleotides read TGTGCCAGCAGCGGAAACACAGATACGCAGTATTTT. Drawing the rest from reference TRBV5-1 and TRBJ2-3, the complete variable domain is KAGVTQTPRYLIKTRGQQVTLSCSPISGHRSVSWYQQTPGQGLQFLFEYFSETQRNKGNFPGRFSGRQFSNSRSEMNVSTLELGDSALYLCASSGNTDTQYFGPGTRLTVL.